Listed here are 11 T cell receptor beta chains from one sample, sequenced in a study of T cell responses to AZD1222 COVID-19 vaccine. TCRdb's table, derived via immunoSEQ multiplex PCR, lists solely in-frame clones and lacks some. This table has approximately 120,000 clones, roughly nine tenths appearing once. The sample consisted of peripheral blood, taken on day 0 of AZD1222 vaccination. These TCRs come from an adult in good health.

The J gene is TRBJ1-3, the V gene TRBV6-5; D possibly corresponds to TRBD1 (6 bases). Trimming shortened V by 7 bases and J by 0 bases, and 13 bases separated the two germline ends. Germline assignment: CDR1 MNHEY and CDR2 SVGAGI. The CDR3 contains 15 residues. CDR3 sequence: CASTSDRSSGNTIYF. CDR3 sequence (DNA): TGTGCCAGCACTTCGGACAGAAGCTCTGGAAACACCATATATTTT.

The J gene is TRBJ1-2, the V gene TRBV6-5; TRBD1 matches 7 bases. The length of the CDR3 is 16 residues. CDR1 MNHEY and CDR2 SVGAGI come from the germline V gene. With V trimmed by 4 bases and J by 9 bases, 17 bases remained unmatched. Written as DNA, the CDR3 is TGTGCCAGCAGTTCGCTACTGGGACAGCAAATATGGAGCTACACCTTC. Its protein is CASSSLLGQQIWSYTF.

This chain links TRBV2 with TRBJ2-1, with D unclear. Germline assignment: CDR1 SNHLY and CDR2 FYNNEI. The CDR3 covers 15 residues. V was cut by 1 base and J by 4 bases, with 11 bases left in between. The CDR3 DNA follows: TGTGCCAGCAGTGAAGAGGGTAGCAGTTACAATGAGCAGTTCTTC. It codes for CASSEEGSSYNEQFF. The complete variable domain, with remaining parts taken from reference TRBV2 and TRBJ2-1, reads EPEVTQTPSHQVTQMGQEVILRCVPISNHLYFYWYRQILGQKVEFLVSFYNNEISEKSEIFDDQFSVERPDGSNFTLKIRSTKLEDSAMYFCASSEEGSSYNEQFFGPGTRLTVL.

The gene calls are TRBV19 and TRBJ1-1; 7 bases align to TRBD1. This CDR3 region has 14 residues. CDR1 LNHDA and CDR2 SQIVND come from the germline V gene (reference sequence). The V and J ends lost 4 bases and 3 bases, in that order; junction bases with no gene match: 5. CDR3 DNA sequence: TGTGCCAGTAGTAAAACAGGGGATGACACTGAAGCTTTCTTT. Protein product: CASSKTGDDTEAFF.

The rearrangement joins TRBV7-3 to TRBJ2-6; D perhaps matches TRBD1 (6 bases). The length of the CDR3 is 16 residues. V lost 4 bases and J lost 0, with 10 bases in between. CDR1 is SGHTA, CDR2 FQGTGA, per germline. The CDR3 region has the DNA TGTGCCAGCAGCTCGGGACATACCTCTGGGGCCAACGTCCTGACTTTC. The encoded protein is CASSSGHTSGANVLTF.

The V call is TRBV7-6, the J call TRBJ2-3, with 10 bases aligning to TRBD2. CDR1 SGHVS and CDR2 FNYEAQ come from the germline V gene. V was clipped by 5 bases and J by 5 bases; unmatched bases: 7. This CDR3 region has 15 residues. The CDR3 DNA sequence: TGTGCCAGCAGCCCCCTAGCGGGAGTTGGAGATACGCAGTATTTT. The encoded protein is CASSPLAGVGDTQYF.

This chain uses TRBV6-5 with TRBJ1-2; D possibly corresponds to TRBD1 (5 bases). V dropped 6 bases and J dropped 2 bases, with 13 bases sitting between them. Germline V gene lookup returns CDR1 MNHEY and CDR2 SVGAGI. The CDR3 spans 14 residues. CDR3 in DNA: TGTGCCAGCAGGCCAGGACAAGTAAACTATGGCTACACCTTC. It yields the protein CASRPGQVNYGYTF.

The CDR3 DNA is TGTGCCAGCAGCTTAGAGGCGGGCTACGAGCAGTACTTC. Its translation is CASSLEAGYEQYF. The chain combines TRBV7-3 with TRBJ2-7, with D possibly matching TRBD2 (5 bases). The V and J ends lost 2 bases and 3 bases respectively, with 8 bases between them. The CDR3 consists of 13 residues. Germline assignment: CDR1 SGHTA and CDR2 FQGTGA.

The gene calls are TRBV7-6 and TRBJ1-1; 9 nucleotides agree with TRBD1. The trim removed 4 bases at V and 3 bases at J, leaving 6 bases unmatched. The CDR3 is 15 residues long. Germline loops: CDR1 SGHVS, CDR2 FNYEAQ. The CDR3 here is CASSSSTGGDTEAFF. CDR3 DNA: TGTGCCAGCAGCTCTTCGACAGGGGGAGACACTGAAGCTTTCTTT.

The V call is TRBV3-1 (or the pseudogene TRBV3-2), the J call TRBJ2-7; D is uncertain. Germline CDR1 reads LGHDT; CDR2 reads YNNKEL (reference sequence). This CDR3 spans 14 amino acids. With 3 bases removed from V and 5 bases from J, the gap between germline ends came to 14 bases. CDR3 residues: CASSQSLFKDEQYF. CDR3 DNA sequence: TGTGCCAGCAGCCAGTCCCTCTTTAAAGACGAGCAGTACTTC.

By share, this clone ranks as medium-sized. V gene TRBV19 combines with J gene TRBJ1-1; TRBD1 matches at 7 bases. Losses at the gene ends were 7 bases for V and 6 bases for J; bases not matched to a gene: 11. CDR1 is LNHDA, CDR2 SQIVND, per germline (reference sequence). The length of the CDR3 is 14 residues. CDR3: CASKLNWDSPEAFF. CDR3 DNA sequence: TGTGCCAGTAAATTGAACTGGGACAGCCCTGAAGCTTTCTTT.